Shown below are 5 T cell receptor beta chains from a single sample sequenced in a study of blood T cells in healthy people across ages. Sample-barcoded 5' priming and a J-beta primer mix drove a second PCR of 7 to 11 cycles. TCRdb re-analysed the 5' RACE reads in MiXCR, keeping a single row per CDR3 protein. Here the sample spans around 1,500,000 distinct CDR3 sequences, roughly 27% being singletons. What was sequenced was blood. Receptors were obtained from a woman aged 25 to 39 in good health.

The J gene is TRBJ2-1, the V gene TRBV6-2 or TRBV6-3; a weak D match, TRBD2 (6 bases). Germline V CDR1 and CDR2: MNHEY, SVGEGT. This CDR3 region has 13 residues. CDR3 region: CAERAETSNEQFF. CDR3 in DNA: TGTGCGGAGCGGGCCGAGACCTCTAATGAGCAGTTCTTC.

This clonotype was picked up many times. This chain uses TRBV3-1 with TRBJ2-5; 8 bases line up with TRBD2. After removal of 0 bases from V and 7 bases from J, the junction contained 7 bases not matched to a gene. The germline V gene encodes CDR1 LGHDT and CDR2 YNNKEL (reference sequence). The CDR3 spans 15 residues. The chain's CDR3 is CASSQDTTSGGTQYF. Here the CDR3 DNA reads TGTGCCAGCAGCCAAGATACCACTAGCGGAGGGACCCAGTACTTC.

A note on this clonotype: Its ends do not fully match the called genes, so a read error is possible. DNA of the CDR3: TGTGCCAGCAGCCGCTTGTCAGCAACTAATGAAAAACGGTTTTTT. It translates to CASSRLSATNEKRFF. The chain is built from TRBV14 and TRBJ1-4, with unresolved D. CDR3 length: 15 amino acids. The germline V gene encodes CDR1 SGHDN and CDR2 FVKESK.

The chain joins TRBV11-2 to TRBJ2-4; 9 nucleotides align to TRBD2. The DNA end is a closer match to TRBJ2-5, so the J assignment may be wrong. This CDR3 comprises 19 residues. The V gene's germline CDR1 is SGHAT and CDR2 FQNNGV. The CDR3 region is CASSSRGAGGPAPTQTQYF. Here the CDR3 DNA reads TGTGCCAGCAGCTCCCGGGGAGCGGGAGGACCAGCCCCTACGCAGACCCAGTACTTC.

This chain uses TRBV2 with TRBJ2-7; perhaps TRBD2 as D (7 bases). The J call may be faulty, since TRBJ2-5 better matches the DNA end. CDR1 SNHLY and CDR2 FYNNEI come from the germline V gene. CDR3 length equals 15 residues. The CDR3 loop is CASSEARGRQETQYF. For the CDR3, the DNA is TGTGCCAGCAGTGAAGCGCGGGGGCGCCAAGAGACCCAGTACTTC.